The entry that follows covers one T cell receptor beta chain sequence. Its antigen is unknown. The sample comes from a study of identifying expanded T cells in peripheral blood. Notes on the study in general: Clone count variance between roughly 2-week samples rose with total template count.

TCRdb's copy holds only in-frame clones and misses some; the assay was immunoSEQ multiplex PCR. The data show 84,000 or so clones, about 91% seen once. From germline, CDR1 is SGHAT and CDR2 FQNNGV. The CDR3 totals 14 residues. V gave up 7 bases and J gave up 0 bases, with 11 bases separating them. No infections or other immune events were documented during collection. The rearrangement uses TRBV11-2 and TRBJ2-3, with D perhaps TRBD1 or TRBD2 (6 bases each). Sequenced material: blood. The clonotype comes from a person between 18 and 75 years old in good health. This CDR3 reads CASTGGLSTDTQYF. As DNA, the CDR3 is TGTGCCAGCACCGGGGGCCTTAGCACAGATACGCAGTATTTT.